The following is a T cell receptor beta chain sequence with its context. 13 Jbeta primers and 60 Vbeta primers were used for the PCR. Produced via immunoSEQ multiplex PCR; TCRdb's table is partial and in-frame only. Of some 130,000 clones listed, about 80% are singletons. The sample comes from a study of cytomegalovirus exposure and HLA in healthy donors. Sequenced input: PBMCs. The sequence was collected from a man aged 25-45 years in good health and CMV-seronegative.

The CDR3: CASSLWTAYEQYF. Written as DNA, the CDR3 is TGTGCCAGCAGCTTATGGACAGCCTACGAGCAGTACTTC. J is TRBJ2-5 and V is TRBV5-4, with D possibly TRBD1 on 6 matching bases. The DNA end favors TRBJ2-7, so the J call may be wrong. Germline lookup yields CDR1 SGHNT and CDR2 YYREEE (reference sequence). The CDR3 has 13 amino acids.